This is a list of T cell receptor beta chains from one sample in a study of blood T cell repertoires in COVID-19. Sequenced by immunoSEQ multiplex PCR; TCRdb stores in-frame clones only, minus some. The sample lists about 240,000 clones, approximately 86% occurring once. Specimen: peripheral blood. The source is a woman aged 25 to 45 with acute or convalescent COVID-19. The CDR3 runs from the conserved cysteine through the conserved F or W. The D gene is left open where the match is weak.

d_call j_call cdr3_length v_call cdr3_aa
- TRBJ1-2 15 TRBV5-1 CASSLEWGWSYGYTF
TRBD2 TRBJ2-1 16 TRBV5-1 CASSSRAGEGDNEQFF
TRBD1 TRBJ1-4 17 TRBV5-4 CASSLGPSGGGGEKLFF
TRBD2 TRBJ2-1 19 TRBV9 CASSPRGWTSGRSGDEQFF
TRBD2 TRBJ2-1 15 TRBV6-5 CASSPSGRSYNEQFF
- TRBJ2-7 13 TRBV5-8 CASSLTGPYEQYF
- TRBJ2-1 13 TRBV24-1 CATSGGVYNEQFF
- TRBJ2-7 15 TRBV15 CATSRPAGSRYEQYF
- TRBJ2-1 15 TRBV4-2 CASSQGQDSYNEQFF
- TRBJ2-6 19 TRBV7-3 CASSLNPGRVGSGANVLTF
TRBD2 TRBJ2-1 16 TRBV10-3 CAISEPSRGRDHEQFF
TRBD2 TRBJ2-1 14 TRBV20-1 CSASKLAGGNEQFF
- TRBJ2-7 15 TRBV10-3 CAISDWDNLGHEQYF
- TRBJ1-5 15 TRBV7-9 CASSLGQGSNQPQHF
TRBD2 TRBJ2-7 15 TRBV5-1 CASSSSAGVKYEQYF
TRBD2 TRBJ2-3 18 TRBV11-2 CASSLDFLAGGRTDTQYF
TRBD1 TRBJ2-5 16 TRBV24-1 CATSDSGTGLRETQYF
- TRBJ2-2 14 TRBV7-3 CASSFGGDTGELFF
- TRBJ2-3 17 TRBV5-1 CASSSLSSGGGGDTQYF
TRBD1 TRBJ2-1 15 TRBV6-5 CASRGQFPSYNEQFF
- TRBJ1-5 15 TRBV21-1 CASSKVGYSNQPQHF
- TRBJ1-1 14 TRBV7-9 CASSVQVLNTEAFF
- TRBJ1-1 16 TRBV3-1/TRBV3-2 CASSQGLGQLATEAFF
- TRBJ2-5 14 TRBV5-6 CASSFRDFQETQYF
TRBD2 TRBJ2-7 14 TRBV25-1 CASTGTSGAWGQYF
- TRBJ1-1 11 TRBV27 CASSFGLRAFF
- TRBJ2-7 14 TRBV9 CASSPSDRFYEQYF
- TRBJ1-1 13 TRBV6-6 CASSFGGNTEAFF
TRBD1 TRBJ1-5 14 TRBV25-1 CASSESGQYQPQHF
TRBD1 TRBJ2-1 14 TRBV19 CAASAGGTYNEQFF
TRBD2 TRBJ2-7 17 TRBV7-2 CASSLGGLAGRLYEQYF
TRBD2 TRBJ2-7 14 TRBV6-2/TRBV6-3 CASSLTSGGVEQYF
- TRBJ1-3 15 TRBV6-5 CASRQGRVAGNTIYF
- TRBJ1-2 14 TRBV9 CASRPGSLNYGYTF
TRBD1 TRBJ1-1 16 TRBV30 CAWSVFGTGVNTEAFF
TRBD2 TRBJ2-5 15 TRBV19 CASSTPTSGQETQYF
TRBD2 TRBJ2-7 18 TRBV4-3 CASSQGSIKSGSSYEQYF
TRBD2 TRBJ2-1 14 TRBV11-3 CASSFGTSGNEQFF
- TRBJ2-7 12 TRBV2 CASSLPSYEQYF
- TRBJ1-2 15 TRBV5-1 CASSLERGLNYGYTF
- TRBJ2-7 13 TRBV19 CASSSQGSYEQYF
- TRBJ1-6 16 TRBV30 CAFKWGPRIYNSPLHF
TRBD1 TRBJ1-2 15 TRBV5-4 CASSLVLGGAGGYTF
- TRBJ1-6 14 TRBV7-8 CASSPSQGNSPLHF
- TRBJ2-5 11 TRBV10-2 CASSAEETQYF
- TRBJ2-1 14 TRBV7-3 CASSLTGGGDEQFF
- TRBJ2-7 14 TRBV5-1 CASSLEAGLGEQYF
TRBD1 TRBJ1-4 15 TRBV13 CASSLERGRGEKLFF
- TRBJ2-3 13 TRBV24-1 CATRASGTDTQYF
- TRBJ2-7 15 TRBV7-9 CASSLDLGYVYEQYF
TRBD1 TRBJ1-1 15 TRBV24-1 CATSDPGTGNTEAFF
- TRBJ2-7 12 TRBV10-2 CASSEFRGEQYF
- TRBJ2-1 14 TRBV20-1 CSASGGGAYNEQFF
TRBD2 TRBJ2-3 18 TRBV3-1/TRBV3-2 CASSQGIGAGGLGGTQYF
- TRBJ2-3 16 TRBV6-6 CASRTGGGGSTDTQYF